The TCR beta chain under discussion was sequenced for a study of blood T cell repertoires in COVID-19. Original processing notes: Using reference gene primer amplification, nucleated cell counts were estimated. Generated by immunoSEQ multiplex PCR, the TCRdb table keeps only in-frame clones and is missing some. That table gives V, J and clone size, and the DNA gave D and trimming. The sample includes about 270,000 clones, around 81% of them seen just once. The germline V gene has CDR1 MNHEY and CDR2 SVGEGT. V lost 6 bases to trimming and J lost 4 bases; unmatched junction nucleotides: 9. The CDR3 loop spans 15 amino acids.

The sequenced sample consisted of peripheral blood. The sequence was obtained from an older woman with active or convalescent COVID-19. The rearrangement links TRBV6-2 or TRBV6-3 to TRBJ1-3, with 7 bases matching TRBD1. The CDR3 DNA reads TGTGCCAGCAGCCGAACCGGGACAGCGGGAAACACCATATATTTT. Protein: CASSRTGTAGNTIYF.